This entry features one TCR beta chain sequence. The germline V gene has CDR1 SGDLS and CDR2 YYNGEE. The CDR3 extends over 16 amino acids. Trimming at V came to 3 bases and at J to 4 bases, leaving 12 bases not matched to a gene. This entry is derived from a study of blood T cell repertoires in COVID-19. Across the study: Collection of acute and convalescent COVID-19 samples took place in the United States, Italy and Spain. The cDNA or gDNA used as material had been derived from T cells, B-cell-depleted T cells, or PBMCs.

Authors' processing steps: By means of reference gene primer amplification, nucleated cell counts were estimated. The protocol was immunoSEQ multiplex PCR, while the TCRdb copy is restricted to in-frame clones and leaves out a portion. V and J calls and clone size come straight from that table; D and trimming were deduced from the DNA. The sample consists of tens of thousands of clones, about 92% of them appearing once. V gene TRBV9 combines with J gene TRBJ1-2; 7 bases align to TRBD1. Sequencing input: peripheral blood. This receptor was obtained from a man between 60 and 75 years old with acute or convalescent COVID-19. This CDR3 reads CASSAGTETLVYGYTF. CDR3 nucleotides: TGTGCCAGCAGCGCAGGGACAGAAACACTTGTCTATGGCTACACCTTC. The whole variable domain, filled in from reference TRBV9 and TRBJ1-2, reads DSGVTQTPKHLITATGQRVTLRCSPRSGDLSVYWYQQSLDQGLQFLIQYYNGEERAKGNILERFSAQQFPDLHSELNLSSLELGDSALYFCASSAGTETLVYGYTFGSGTRLTVV.